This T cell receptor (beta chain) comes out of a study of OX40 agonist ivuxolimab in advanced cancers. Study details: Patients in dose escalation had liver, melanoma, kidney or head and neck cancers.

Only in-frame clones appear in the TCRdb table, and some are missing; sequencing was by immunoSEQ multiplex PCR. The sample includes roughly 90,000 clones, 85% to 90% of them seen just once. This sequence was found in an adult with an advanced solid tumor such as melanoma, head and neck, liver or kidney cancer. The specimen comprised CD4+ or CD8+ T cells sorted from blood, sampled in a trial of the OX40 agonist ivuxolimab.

CDR3 sequence (DNA): TGTGCCAGCAGTCCCGACCGAGGGCAGTTCTTC. Translating gives CASSPDRGQFF. The genes are TRBV2 and TRBJ2-1; D uncertain. Germline V lookup: CDR1 SNHLY, CDR2 FYNNEI. With 5 bases removed from V and 12 bases from J, the gap between germline ends came to 11 bases. The CDR3 consists of 11 residues.